Below, 15 T cell receptor beta chains from the same sample are listed, as sequenced in a study of T cell responses to AZD1222 COVID-19 vaccine. The data were produced by immunoSEQ multiplex PCR, yet TCRdb's version contains in-frame clones alone and is incomplete. This sample has about 160,000 clones, with 92% found just once. The specimen comprised peripheral blood, sampled on day 0 of MenACWY control vaccination. All receptors derive from an adult in good health.

V and J are TRBV7-2 and TRBJ2-7; TRBD1 matches at 10 bases. CDR3 length: 16 residues. Trimming cost V 5 bases and J 1 base; bases outside gene matches: 8. Germline V gene lookup returns CDR1 SGHTA and CDR2 FQGNSA. The CDR3 coding sequence is TGTGCCAGCAGCCCGGGGGGGGGACAGGGGTCCTACGAGCAGTACTTC. It codes for CASSPGGGQGSYEQYF.

The chain carries TRBV19 and TRBJ1-5, with a weak D call TRBD1 (5 bases). V was clipped by 3 bases and J by 4 bases, with 13 bases between them. Per the germline V gene, CDR1 is LNHDA and CDR2 is SQIVND (reference sequence). The CDR3 runs 15 residues. Here the CDR3 DNA reads TGTGCCAGTAGTATGTTTAAGGGGACTAATCAGCCCCAGCATTTT. This translates into CASSMFKGTNQPQHF.

V gene TRBV6-1 combines with J gene TRBJ1-4; the D gene is possibly TRBD1 (6 bases). Germline V gives CDR1 MNHNS, CDR2 SASEGT. The V end lost 5 bases, the J end lost 7 bases, and 14 bases lay between the germline ends. The CDR3 totals 14 residues. The CDR3 DNA sequence: TGTGCCAGCAGTTTTCAGGGGTTTGGTGAAAAACTGTTTTTT. Translating it yields CASSFQGFGEKLFF.

The CDR3 coding sequence is TGCGCCAGCAGCCAAGTTTCTGGAGGGGGACCATCCAGAGGCTACACCTTC. It yields the protein CASSQVSGGGPSRGYTF. The chain employs TRBV4-3 and TRBJ1-2; tentative D call: TRBD1 (6 bases). The CDR3 totals 17 residues. Trimming shortened V by 1 base and J by 8 bases, and 23 bases separated the two germline ends. CDR1 is LGHNA and CDR2 is YSLEER in the germline V gene.

The rearrangement links TRBV15 to TRBJ2-3; 12 nucleotides match TRBD2. The CDR3 has 16 amino acids. Germline loops: CDR1 LNHNV, CDR2 YYDKDF (reference sequence). Germline trimming cut 4 bases from V and 5 bases from J; bases unmatched to any gene: 7. CDR3 nucleotide sequence: TGTGCCACCAGCACTCGACTAGCGGGAGCCGGAGATACGCAGTATTTT. Translation gives CATSTRLAGAGDTQYF.

This sequence joins TRBV5-6 and TRBJ2-3; D gene ambiguous. The V gene lost 7 bases and the J gene lost 0 bases, with 18 bases spanning the gap. This CDR3 is built from 16 residues. Germline V gene lookup returns CDR1 SGHDT and CDR2 YYEEEE. This CDR3 is CASFLMVKTSTDTQYF. The DNA of the CDR3 is TGTGCCAGCTTCCTTATGGTCAAGACGAGCACAGATACGCAGTATTTT.

The genes are TRBV19 and TRBJ2-2; TRBD1 aligns across 7 bases. V dropped 8 bases and J dropped 5; count of bases not matched to a gene: 5. CDR1 and CDR2 (germline): LNHDA, SQIVND (reference sequence). The CDR3 length is 13 residues. CDR3 protein: CASGLQGTGELFF. CDR3 nucleotide sequence: TGTGCCAGTGGCCTACAGGGGACCGGGGAGCTGTTTTTT.

The chain carries TRBV5-5 and TRBJ2-5; D is unresolved. This CDR3 spans 14 amino acids. Trimming removed 7 bases at V and 2 bases at J, with 15 bases between. Germline V gene lookup returns CDR1 SGHKS and CDR2 YYEKEE (reference sequence). The CDR3 here is CASRLGPTQETQYF. The CDR3, as DNA: TGTGCCAGCCGTCTCGGGCCCACACAAGAGACCCAGTACTTC.

The chain recombines TRBV2 with TRBJ1-2; no reliable D call. Germline V lookup: CDR1 SNHLY, CDR2 FYNNEI. CDR3 length: 13 amino acids. Between the trimmed V and J ends, which lost 7 bases and 0 bases, there was a span of 9 bases. CDR3 sequence (DNA): TGTGCCAGCAACAGCCTCTCTAACTATGGCTACACCTTC. Protein: CASNSLSNYGYTF.

The chain carries TRBV7-9 and TRBJ1-2, with 7 nucleotides matching TRBD1. The CDR3 runs 13 residues. Germline V lookup: CDR1 SEHNR, CDR2 FQNEAQ (reference sequence). The J segment lost 8 bases and the V segment lost 1 base, leaving 4 bases of the junction unmatched. This chain's CDR3 is CASSLGDRAGYTF. The CDR3 nucleotides read TGTGCCAGCAGCTTAGGCGACAGGGCGGGCTACACCTTC.

The chain recombines TRBV6-5 with TRBJ2-7; weak D call: TRBD2 (6 bases). The CDR3 runs to 15 residues. V was cut by 6 bases and J by 5 bases, with 20 bases left in between. Per the germline V gene, CDR1 is MNHEY and CDR2 is SVGAGI. CDR3 loop: CASRSPGGAHHEQYF. In nucleotides, the CDR3 is TGTGCCAGCAGGTCGCCCGGAGGGGCCCACCACGAGCAGTACTTC.

The chain uses TRBV9 and TRBJ2-1; TRBD2 is a possible D gene (6 bases). V gave up 4 bases and J gave up 3 bases, with 20 bases separating them. Per germline, CDR1 SGDLS and CDR2 YYNGEE. There are 17 residues in the CDR3. CDR3 loop: CASSNLFGWGDYNEQFF. CDR3 sequence (DNA): TGTGCCAGCAGCAACCTTTTCGGGTGGGGGGACTACAATGAGCAGTTCTTC.

The CDR3 DNA reads TGCAGCGTTTGGACCCAGGGGCAGCCCCAGCATTTT. This sequence encodes CSVWTQGQPQHF. The rearrangement joins TRBV29-1 to TRBJ1-5, with D possibly matching TRBD1 (6 bases). The CDR3 runs to 12 residues. Deletions cut 5 bases from V and 7 bases from J, with 12 bases between. CDR1 and CDR2 from the germline V gene are SQVTM and ANQGSEA.

The V and J genes are TRBV7-3 and TRBJ2-2; D is ambiguous. Trimming shortened V by 1 base and J by 1 base, and 7 bases separated the two germline ends. The germline gives CDR1 SGHTA, CDR2 FQGTGA. The CDR3 has 15 amino acids. The CDR3 here is CASSLRLRNTGELFF. CDR3 DNA: TGTGCCAGCAGCTTAAGGCTGAGGAACACCGGGGAGCTGTTTTTT.

The J gene is TRBJ1-5, the V gene TRBV19, with D perhaps TRBD1 (5 bases). V was pared by 3 bases and J by 6 bases, with 15 bases between. The CDR3 is 15 amino acids. The germline V gene has CDR1 LNHDA and CDR2 SQIVND (reference sequence). The CDR3 DNA follows: TGTGCCAGTAGTATTCAACAGGCGGGAGTTCAGCCCCAGCATTTT. Translating it yields CASSIQQAGVQPQHF.